These 9 T cell receptor beta chains were sequenced from one sample in a study of lymphopenia after photon versus proton radiotherapy. The protocol was immunoSEQ multiplex PCR, while the TCRdb copy is restricted to in-frame clones and leaves out a portion. This table holds about 25,000 clones, over 80% found once. The starting material was peripheral blood, obtained from a patient treated with photon-based radiotherapy. Receptors originate from a woman aged 45-65 years with pancreatic cancer.

This chain connects TRBV28 to TRBJ1-1; TRBD1 aligns across 9 bases. CDR3 length: 14 amino acids. CDR1 MDHEN and CDR2 SYDVKM come from the germline V gene. J lost 7 bases, V lost 5 bases, and 8 bases had no gene match. The DNA of the CDR3 is TGTGCCAGCAGTCCCTGGGACAGGGACCTTGAAGCTTTCTTT. Protein: CASSPWDRDLEAFF. The entire variable domain, with the rest obtained from reference TRBV28 and TRBJ1-1, is as follows: DVKVTQSSRYLVKRTGEKVFLECVQDMDHENMFWYRQDPGLGLRLIYFSYDVKMKEKGDIPEGYSVSREKKERFSLILESASTNQTSMYLCASSPWDRDLEAFFGQGTRLTVV.

The genes are TRBV5-1 and TRBJ2-4; 8 nucleotides line up with TRBD2. The CDR3 runs to 15 residues. Germline V gene lookup returns CDR1 SGHRS and CDR2 YFSETQ. V lost 4 bases and J lost 2; bases outside the gene matches: 5. The CDR3, as DNA: TGCGCCAGCAGCCGTCAGCGGGAGACCAAAAACATTCAGTACTTC. Amino acids: CASSRQRETKNIQYF.

The J gene is TRBJ2-1, the V gene TRBV18; TRBD2 agrees at 9 bases. The germline CDR1 and CDR2 sequences are KGHSH and LQKENI. Trimming removed 8 bases from V and 0 bases from J; junction bases left unmatched: 14. This CDR3 is 18 amino acids long. CDR3 amino acids: CASTLGGRALSSYNEQFF. The DNA for the CDR3 is TGTGCCAGCACCCTTGGCGGGAGGGCGCTTAGCTCCTACAATGAGCAGTTCTTC.

This clone occurred a few times. The rearrangement links TRBV28 to TRBJ2-5; 7 bases are shared with TRBD1. CDR3 size: 12 residues. Germline V CDR1 and CDR2: MDHEN, SYDVKM. J lost 5 bases, V lost 9 bases, and 6 bases had no gene match. CDR3 DNA sequence: TGTGCCAGTAGGGGGCCACAGGAGACCCAGTACTTC. It is translated as CASRGPQETQYF.

The genes are TRBV28 and TRBJ2-3, with 8 bases aligning to TRBD2. CDR1 and CDR2 from the germline V gene are MDHEN and SYDVKM. The CDR3 is 15 residues long. Germline trimming cut 4 bases from V and 4 bases from J; bases unmatched to any gene: 7. CDR3 sequence (DNA): TGTGCCAGCAGTTCATCTAGCGGGTATTCAGATACGCAGTATTTT. This gives the protein CASSSSSGYSDTQYF.

In nucleotides, the CDR3 is TGTGCCAGCAGCTTGGCCCGCGGGACAGGCCCTAACACAGATACGCAGTATTTT. Translation: CASSLARGTGPNTDTQYF. The J gene is TRBJ2-3, the V gene TRBV7-9; 8 bases are a match to TRBD1. Per the germline V gene, CDR1 is SEHNR and CDR2 is FQNEAQ (reference sequence). This CDR3 contains 18 residues. The V segment lost 3 bases and the J segment 2 bases; nucleotides outside the gene matches: 13.

The chain couples TRBV5-4 to TRBJ2-7, with 13 positions matching TRBD2. Per the germline V gene, CDR1 is SGHNT and CDR2 is YYREEE (reference sequence). With V trimmed by 5 bases and J by 6 bases, 5 bases remained unmatched. The CDR3 has 14 residues. The CDR3 sequence is CASRLAGGPLEQYF. The CDR3 nucleotides are TGTGCCAGCAGACTAGCGGGAGGGCCCCTCGAGCAGTACTTC.

This rearrangement joins TRBV7-9 to TRBJ2-1; D remains unclear. V lost 5 bases and J lost 7, with 15 bases in between. The CDR3 length is 14 residues. The germline V gene encodes CDR1 SEHNR and CDR2 FQNEAQ (reference sequence). The CDR3, as DNA: TGTGCCAGCAGCCCCCGATTGGCCCTAAATGAGCAGTTCTTC. This encodes CASSPRLALNEQFF.

This clone was seen once. The chain joins TRBV28 to TRBJ2-6; D gene unclear. CDR3 length: 14 residues. Germline lookup yields CDR1 MDHEN and CDR2 SYDVKM. Trimming took off 4 bases at V and 2 bases at J, with 6 bases between the two ends. CDR3 sequence reads: CASSSRPGANVLTF. DNA for the CDR3: TGTGCCAGCAGTTCCCGCCCTGGGGCCAACGTCCTGACTTTC. Variable domain in full (rest from reference TRBV28 and TRBJ2-6): DVKVTQSSRYLVKRTGEKVFLECVQDMDHENMFWYRQDPGLGLRLIYFSYDVKMKEKGDIPEGYSVSREKKERFSLILESASTNQTSMYLCASSSRPGANVLTFGAGSRLTVL.